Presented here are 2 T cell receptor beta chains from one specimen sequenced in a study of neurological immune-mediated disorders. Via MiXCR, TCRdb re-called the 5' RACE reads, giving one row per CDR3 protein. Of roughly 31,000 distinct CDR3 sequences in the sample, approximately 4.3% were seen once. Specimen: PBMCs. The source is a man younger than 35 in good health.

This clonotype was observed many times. The CDR3 loop reads CASSPPDGKRGYEQYF. Written as DNA, the CDR3 is TGTGCCAGCAGCCCTCCGGACGGGAAGAGGGGCTACGAGCAGTACTTC. The chain uses TRBV7-9 and TRBJ2-7; TRBD1 or TRBD2 may be the D gene (5 bases each). V was cut by 5 bases and J by 3 bases, with 20 bases left in between. Germline CDR1 SEHNR, CDR2 FQNEAQ (reference sequence). The CDR3 extends over 16 amino acids.

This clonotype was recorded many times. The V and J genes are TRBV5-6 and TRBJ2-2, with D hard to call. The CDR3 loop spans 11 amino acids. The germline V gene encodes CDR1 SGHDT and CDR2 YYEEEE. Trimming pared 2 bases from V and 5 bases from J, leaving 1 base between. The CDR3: CASSFTGELFF. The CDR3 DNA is TGTGCCAGCAGCTTTACCGGGGAGCTGTTTTTT.